A selection of T cell receptor beta chains follows, all from one sample in a study of CD8 T cells in ankylosing spondylitis. TCRdb re-called the 5' RACE reads through MiXCR, storing one row per CDR3 protein. The sample has a few hundred thousand distinct CDR3 sequences, less than 25% seen once. The specimen was blood, either unsorted or a sorted T cell fraction (not recorded which). These receptors were obtained from a female donor with ankylosing spondylitis or in good health (not recorded which). Each CDR3 is given with its conserved first and last residue. Each record gives: J gene, clone size, V gene, D gene, CDR3 protein, CDR3 DNA. A D gene is named only where the DNA matches it firmly. The listing skips clone size in some rows; elsewhere it reads once, few, many or a size class.

j_call: TRBJ2-5
clone_size: .
v_call: TRBV7-2
d_call: .
cdr3_aa: CASSLNQGETQYF
cdr3_nt: TGTGCCAGCAGCTTAAACCAGGGGGAGACCCAGTACTTC

j_call: TRBJ2-5
clone_size: .
v_call: TRBV5-1
d_call: .
cdr3_aa: CASSLGDLAIQETQYF
cdr3_nt: TGCGCCAGCAGCTTAGGCGATCTAGCTATCCAAGAGACCCAGTACTTC

j_call: TRBJ2-7
clone_size: few
v_call: TRBV6-5
d_call: TRBD2
cdr3_aa: CASSYGTSGMGYEQYF
cdr3_nt: TGTGCCAGCAGTTACGGGACTAGCGGGATGGGCTACGAGCAGTACTTC

j_call: TRBJ2-5
clone_size: .
v_call: TRBV5-1
d_call: .
cdr3_aa: CASSLDFEGTQYF
cdr3_nt: TGCGCCAGCAGCTTGGACTTCGAGGGGACCCAGTACTTC

j_call: TRBJ2-3
clone_size: .
v_call: TRBV10-1
d_call: .
cdr3_aa: CASSWGTITDTQYF
cdr3_nt: TGCGCCAGCAGTTGGGGGACAATCACAGATACGCAGTATTTT

j_call: TRBJ2-1
clone_size: few
v_call: TRBV6-6
d_call: .
cdr3_aa: CASRLGANNEQFF
cdr3_nt: TGTGCCAGCAGGCTGGGAGCCAACAATGAGCAGTTCTTC

j_call: TRBJ2-5
clone_size: many
v_call: TRBV6-5
d_call: TRBD2
cdr3_aa: CASTGLAGETQYF
cdr3_nt: TGTGCCAGCACCGGACTAGCGGGAGAGACCCAGTACTTC

j_call: TRBJ2-2
clone_size: few
v_call: TRBV15
d_call: .
cdr3_aa: CATSRDYRAGGELFF
cdr3_nt: TGTGCCACCAGCAGAGATTACCGCGCGGGCGGGGAGCTGTTTTTT

j_call: TRBJ2-1
clone_size: .
v_call: TRBV28
d_call: .
cdr3_aa: CASTPRASNNEQFF
cdr3_nt: TGTGCCAGCACTCCACGGGCCAGCAACAATGAGCAGTTCTTC

j_call: TRBJ2-1
clone_size: few
v_call: TRBV10-3
d_call: .
cdr3_aa: CAISEGTSLVEQFF
cdr3_nt: TGTGCCATCAGTGAGGGTACTAGCTTAGTTGAGCAGTTCTTC

j_call: TRBJ1-6
clone_size: .
v_call: TRBV11-3
d_call: .
cdr3_aa: CASSLSQGLFHLHF
cdr3_nt: TGTGCCAGCAGCTTATCCCAGGGGCTTTTCCACCTCCACTTT

j_call: TRBJ2-7
clone_size: many
v_call: TRBV2
d_call: TRBD2
cdr3_aa: CASSVVAGGNYEQYF
cdr3_nt: TGTGCCAGCAGTGTGGTGGCGGGAGGGAACTACGAGCAGTACTTC

j_call: TRBJ1-1
clone_size: .
v_call: TRBV5-3
d_call: .
cdr3_aa: CARSPPERAVRGNPGDSPNTEAFF
cdr3_nt: TGTGCCAGAAGCCCCCCGGAGAGGGCTGTTAGAGGAAATCCCGGAGACAGCCCGAACACTGAAGCTTTCTTT

j_call: TRBJ2-2
clone_size: .
v_call: TRBV30
d_call: .
cdr3_aa: CAWSVVLTTGELFF
cdr3_nt: TGTGCCTGGAGTGTTGTTCTCACCACGGGGGAGCTGTTTTTT

j_call: TRBJ1-6
clone_size: .
v_call: TRBV5-1
d_call: TRBD1
cdr3_aa: CASNPTGTNSPLHF
cdr3_nt: TGCGCCAGCAACCCGACAGGGACTAATTCACCCCTCCACTTT

j_call: TRBJ1-6
clone_size: .
v_call: TRBV27
d_call: .
cdr3_aa: CASSTLDIYNSPLHF
cdr3_nt: TGTGCCAGCAGCACCCTGGACATCTATAATTCACCCCTCCACTTT

j_call: TRBJ1-2
clone_size: .
v_call: TRBV6-6
d_call: TRBD1
cdr3_aa: CASSMTGIYGYTF
cdr3_nt: TGTGCCAGCAGTATGACAGGGATTTATGGCTACACCTTC

j_call: TRBJ2-5
clone_size: .
v_call: TRBV29-1
d_call: TRBD2
cdr3_aa: CSARGSGREETQYF
cdr3_nt: TGCAGCGCCCGGGGGAGCGGGAGGGAAGAGACCCAGTACTTC

j_call: TRBJ2-3
clone_size: .
v_call: TRBV4-3
d_call: .
cdr3_aa: CASSHQVRNSIHTDTQYF
cdr3_nt: TGCGCCAGCAGCCACCAAGTAAGAAACTCCATTCACACAGATACGCAGTATTTT

j_call: TRBJ2-7
clone_size: many
v_call: TRBV20-1
d_call: TRBD2
cdr3_aa: CSARVGLAENYEQYF
cdr3_nt: TGCAGTGCTAGGGTCGGACTAGCGGAAAACTACGAGCAGTACTTC

j_call: TRBJ2-7
clone_size: .
v_call: TRBV29-1
d_call: .
cdr3_aa: CSKPIRGEFAYEQYF
cdr3_nt: TGCAGCAAGCCCATACGAGGGGAGTTCGCCTACGAGCAGTACTTC

j_call: TRBJ2-7
clone_size: .
v_call: TRBV20-1
d_call: .
cdr3_aa: CSARALNTLPRYEQYF
cdr3_nt: TGCAGTGCTAGAGCCCTAAATACTCTTCCCCGCTACGAGCAGTACTTC

j_call: TRBJ1-1
clone_size: few
v_call: TRBV20-1
d_call: .
cdr3_aa: CSARDRLYTEAFF
cdr3_nt: TGCAGTGCTAGAGACCGGCTGTACACTGAAGCTTTCTTT

j_call: TRBJ1-2
clone_size: .
v_call: TRBV7-2
d_call: .
cdr3_aa: CASSLARGQPPNYGYTF
cdr3_nt: TGTGCCAGCAGCTTAGCGCGGGGGCAGCCTCCTAACTATGGCTACACCTTC

j_call: TRBJ1-5
clone_size: few
v_call: TRBV10-3
d_call: .
cdr3_aa: CAISEFGSGVGQPQHF
cdr3_nt: TGTGCCATCAGTGAGTTTGGGTCAGGGGTCGGTCAGCCCCAGCATTTT

j_call: TRBJ1-1
clone_size: .
v_call: TRBV20-1
d_call: TRBD1
cdr3_aa: CSGSDRANTEAFF
cdr3_nt: TGCAGTGGTTCTGACAGGGCTAACACTGAAGCTTTCTTT

j_call: TRBJ2-1
clone_size: .
v_call: TRBV24-1
d_call: .
cdr3_aa: CATAGGGGSGQFF
cdr3_nt: TGTGCCACCGCTGGAGGGGGGGGGTCGGGGCAGTTCTTC

j_call: TRBJ2-2
clone_size: .
v_call: TRBV12-3/TRBV12-4
d_call: TRBD2
cdr3_aa: CASSRGLGVTGELFF
cdr3_nt: TGTGCCAGCAGTCGGGGACTAGGAGTTACCGGGGAGCTGTTTTTT

j_call: TRBJ2-3
clone_size: .
v_call: TRBV24-1
d_call: TRBD2
cdr3_aa: CATSDRTSGSTDTQYF
cdr3_nt: TGTGCCACCAGTGACAGGACTAGCGGGAGTACAGATACGCAGTATTTT

j_call: TRBJ2-1
clone_size: few
v_call: TRBV4-2
d_call: .
cdr3_aa: CASSQKVGAVGNEQFF
cdr3_nt: TGTGCCAGCAGCCAAAAAGTGGGGGCCGTCGGGAATGAGCAGTTCTTC

j_call: TRBJ2-1
clone_size: many
v_call: TRBV12-3/TRBV12-4
d_call: .
cdr3_aa: CASSLAGLRSDEQFF
cdr3_nt: TGTGCCAGCAGTTTAGCAGGACTGAGGAGTGATGAGCAGTTCTTC

j_call: TRBJ2-5
clone_size: few
v_call: TRBV7-2
d_call: .
cdr3_aa: CASSLMALPNQETQYF
cdr3_nt: TGTGCCAGCAGCTTAATGGCACTCCCTAACCAAGAGACCCAGTACTTC

j_call: TRBJ2-1
clone_size: few
v_call: TRBV6-2/TRBV6-3
d_call: .
cdr3_aa: CASSYELNPDEQFF
cdr3_nt: TGTGCCAGCAGTTACGAATTGAATCCGGATGAGCAGTTCTTC

j_call: TRBJ2-5
clone_size: .
v_call: TRBV6-2/TRBV6-3
d_call: TRBD1
cdr3_aa: CASSFRDREKTQYF
cdr3_nt: TGTGCCAGCAGTTTCCGGGACAGGGAAAAGACCCAGTACTTC

j_call: TRBJ2-3
clone_size: .
v_call: TRBV7-7
d_call: TRBD2
cdr3_aa: CASSLGLAGDHTQYF
cdr3_nt: TGTGCCAGCAGCTTAGGGTTAGCGGGAGACCATACGCAGTATTTT

j_call: TRBJ2-5
clone_size: few
v_call: TRBV18
d_call: .
cdr3_aa: CASSPLSQETQYF
cdr3_nt: TGTGCCAGCTCACCACTGTCCCAAGAGACCCAGTACTTC

j_call: TRBJ2-7
clone_size: .
v_call: TRBV6-1
d_call: TRBD2
cdr3_aa: CASTGTSTYEQYF
cdr3_nt: TGTGCCAGCACCGGGACTAGTACCTACGAGCAGTACTTC

j_call: TRBJ2-7
clone_size: .
v_call: TRBV9
d_call: TRBD2
cdr3_aa: CASSLGGASGTYEQYF
cdr3_nt: TGTGCCAGCAGCTTGGGAGGGGCTAGCGGGACCTACGAGCAGTACTTC

j_call: TRBJ2-2
clone_size: .
v_call: TRBV7-9
d_call: .
cdr3_aa: CASSRGEAGELFF
cdr3_nt: TGTGCCAGCAGCCGAGGCGAGGCCGGGGAGCTGTTTTTT

j_call: TRBJ2-5
clone_size: .
v_call: TRBV24-1
d_call: TRBD2
cdr3_aa: CATSDNGLAGLETQYF
cdr3_nt: TGTGCCACCAGTGATAATGGTCTAGCGGGGTTAGAGACCCAGTACTTC

j_call: TRBJ2-1
clone_size: few
v_call: TRBV5-6
d_call: .
cdr3_aa: CASSLTGDSSYNEQFF
cdr3_nt: TGTGCCAGCAGCTTGACAGGCGATAGCTCCTACAATGAGCAGTTCTTC

j_call: TRBJ2-3
clone_size: many
v_call: TRBV7-2
d_call: .
cdr3_aa: CASSLAGVGTDTQYF
cdr3_nt: TGTGCCAGCAGCTTAGCGGGAGTTGGGACAGATACGCAGTATTTT

j_call: TRBJ2-1
clone_size: few
v_call: TRBV6-1
d_call: .
cdr3_aa: CASRDPMSLNEQFF
cdr3_nt: TGTGCCAGCAGGGACCCCATGTCCCTCAATGAGCAGTTCTTC

j_call: TRBJ2-7
clone_size: .
v_call: TRBV7-9
d_call: .
cdr3_aa: CASRSFADEQYF
cdr3_nt: TGTGCCAGCAGATCCTTCGCGGACGAGCAGTACTTC

j_call: TRBJ1-6
clone_size: few
v_call: TRBV4-3
d_call: .
cdr3_aa: CASSFKVGAENSPLHF
cdr3_nt: TGCGCCAGCAGCTTCAAGGTCGGGGCCGAAAATTCACCCCTCCACTTT

j_call: TRBJ2-3
clone_size: few
v_call: TRBV28
d_call: TRBD2
cdr3_aa: CASSYSGRVPDTQYF
cdr3_nt: TGTGCCAGCAGTTATAGCGGGAGGGTTCCCGATACGCAGTATTTT